Shown below are 29 T cell receptor beta chains from a single sample sequenced in a study of control samples from healthy donors and cancer patients. Data came from immunoSEQ multiplex PCR; TCRdb stores just in-frame clones and leaves some out. Of about 55,000 clones in the sample, roughly 95% were seen once. The sample taken for sequencing was blood. These receptors all come from a woman aged 18 to 35 in good health.

Only one count was recorded for this clone. CDR3 DNA: TGTGCCAGCAGCTTGAGAAGGGTTGGGGATCAGCCCCAGCATTTT. It codes for CASSLRRVGDQPQHF. The genes are TRBV5-8 and TRBJ1-5, with D uncertain. V lost 1 base and J lost 5, with 13 bases in between. The V gene's germline CDR1 is SGHTS and CDR2 YDEGEE. This CDR3 is built from 15 residues.

The chain links TRBV2 to TRBJ2-3, with 7 bases lining up with TRBD2. Per germline, CDR1 SNHLY and CDR2 FYNNEI. V dropped 6 bases and J dropped 2; count of bases not matched to a gene: 8. The CDR3 contains 15 residues. The CDR3 sequence: CASRDPGLPTDTQYF. Here the CDR3 DNA reads TGTGCCAGCAGGGACCCGGGACTACCCACAGATACGCAGTATTTT.

CDR3 protein: CASSASLRQSNYGYTF. CDR3 sequence (DNA): TGTGCCAGCAGCGCTAGCTTGCGACAGTCAAACTATGGCTACACCTTC. The genes are TRBV11-2 and TRBJ1-2, with D tentatively TRBD1 (5 bases). Germline CDR1 SGHAT, CDR2 FQNNGV. Deletions cut 5 bases from V and 2 bases from J, with 18 bases between. The CDR3 runs to 16 residues. The full variable domain, in which reference TRBV11-2 and TRBJ1-2 provide the parts outside the CDR3, is EAGVAQSPRYKIIEKRQSVAFWCNPISGHATLYWYQQILGQGPKLLIQFQNNGVVDDSQLPKDRFSAERLKGVDSTLKIQPAKLEDSAVYLCASSASLRQSNYGYTFGSGTRLTVV.

The J gene is TRBJ2-2, the V gene TRBV10-1, with a weak D call TRBD2 (7 bases). CDR1 is WNHNN, CDR2 SYGVQD, per germline (reference sequence). The CDR3 extends over 16 amino acids. The V gene lost 1 base and the J gene lost 5 bases, with 14 bases spanning the gap. CDR3 nucleotide sequence: TGCGCCAGCAGTGAGTTGCGGGGGCAAGGGACCGGGGAGCTGTTTTTT. Translated, it gives CASSELRGQGTGELFF.

The CDR3 nucleotides read TGCGCCAGCAGCTTGGGGGACCCGAGCTCCTACAATGAGCAGTTCTTC. The encoded protein is CASSLGDPSSYNEQFF. This chain connects TRBV5-1 to TRBJ2-1, with D possibly called TRBD1 or TRBD2 (5 bases each). Germline assignment: CDR1 SGHRS and CDR2 YFSETQ. The V gene lost 0 bases and the J gene lost 0 bases, with 10 bases spanning the gap. The CDR3 covers 16 residues.

The rearrangement joins TRBV7-3 to TRBJ1-4, with 8 bases identical to TRBD1. From germline, CDR1 is SGHTA and CDR2 FQGTGA. The V and J ends lost 7 bases and 8 bases, in that order; junction bases with no gene match: 9. The CDR3 has 14 residues. CDR3 DNA: TGTGCCAGCACCCAGGGGGCAAGAAGGGAAAAACTGTTTTTT. The encoded protein is CASTQGARREKLFF.

The gene calls are TRBV4-2 and TRBJ2-1, with 7 bases that match TRBD1. The CDR3 has 14 amino acids. Trimming removed 7 bases from V and 4 bases from J; junction bases left unmatched: 7. Germline CDR1 is LGHNA and CDR2 is YNFKEQ. CDR3 bases: TGTGCCAGCAAAGACAGGGAACCTTACAATGAGCAGTTCTTC. Translated, it gives CASKDREPYNEQFF.

The CDR3 nucleotides read TGTGCCAGTATGTCCCCGAGCTCTGGTAATTCACCCCTCCACTTT. As protein: CASMSPSSGNSPLHF. The V and J genes are TRBV19 and TRBJ1-6; D gene ambiguous. Trimming shortened V by 7 bases and J by 6 bases, and 16 bases separated the two germline ends. Germline V gene lookup returns CDR1 LNHDA and CDR2 SQIVND (reference sequence). The CDR3 is 15 residues long.

This chain links TRBV28 with TRBJ1-6; weak D call: TRBD1 (5 bases). V was trimmed by 6 bases and J by 11 bases, leaving 11 bases between them. The CDR3 has 12 residues. Germline loops: CDR1 MDHEN, CDR2 SYDVKM. CDR3 DNA sequence: TGTGCCAGCAGCTTGGACACGCCACCCCTCCACTTT. Amino acids: CASSLDTPPLHF.

The V and J genes are TRBV18 and TRBJ1-4; D ambiguous. The CDR3 sequence is 15 residues long. Germline V gives CDR1 KGHSH, CDR2 LQKENI. The V and J ends lost 2 bases and 0 bases respectively, with 7 bases between them. The CDR3 region has the DNA TGTGCCAGCTCACCATTAAGGGCAACTAATGAAAAACTGTTTTTT. It is translated as CASSPLRATNEKLFF.

This clone has only one observation. This chain uses TRBV5-4 with TRBJ1-6; no firm D call. V shed 0 bases and J shed 9 bases, with 13 bases lying between them. This CDR3 region has 15 residues. Germline V gives CDR1 SGHNT, CDR2 YYREEE (reference sequence). CDR3 region: CASSLGEGSSSPLHF. The CDR3 DNA reads TGTGCCAGCAGCTTGGGTGAGGGTAGTAGTTCACCCCTCCACTTT.

This rearrangement joins TRBV19 to TRBJ1-1; D call uncertain. Trimming took off 4 bases at V and 11 bases at J, with 17 bases between the two ends. There are 13 residues in the CDR3. Germline CDR1 is LNHDA and CDR2 is SQIVND (reference sequence). The CDR3 here is CASSRLRHFEAFF. CDR3 sequence (DNA): TGTGCCAGTAGTAGGCTCAGACATTTCGAGGCTTTCTTT.

The V gene is TRBV29-1, the J gene TRBJ2-3; D ambiguous. CDR1 is SQVTM, CDR2 ANQGSEA, per germline. This CDR3 has 12 residues. Trimming took 1 base from V and 2 from J, leaving 4 bases between them. The CDR3 here is CSVEGYTDTQYF. CDR3 DNA sequence: TGCAGCGTTGAAGGCTACACAGATACGCAGTATTTT.

This rearrangement joins TRBV14 to TRBJ2-7, with 10 bases that match TRBD1. This CDR3 comprises 17 residues. Germline V gene lookup returns CDR1 SGHDN and CDR2 FVKESK. J gave up 0 bases and V 5 bases, and 10 bases lay outside the gene matches. CDR3: CASSSSPGQGSSYEQYF. CDR3 DNA: TGTGCCAGCAGCTCCTCTCCGGGACAGGGGAGCTCCTACGAGCAGTACTTC. The full variable domain, rest sourced from reference TRBV14 and TRBJ2-7, is EAGVTQFPSHSVIEKGQTVTLRCDPISGHDNLYWYRRVMGKEIKFLLHFVKESKQDESGMPNNRFLAERTGGTYSTLKVQPAELEDSGVYFCASSSSPGQGSSYEQYFGPGTRLTVT.

Of note for this clone: The junction differs from germline at one of its ends, possibly a read error. The chain recombines TRBV7-7 with TRBJ2-2, with 11 bases lining up with TRBD1. In germline, CDR1 is SSHAT, CDR2 FNYEAQ (reference sequence). The CDR3 sequence is 16 residues long. For the CDR3, the DNA is TGTGCTAGCAGACCGAAACCGGGACAGGGGGCCGGGGAGCTGTTTTTT. Amino acids: CASRPKPGQGAGELFF.

The rearrangement uses TRBV6-2 or TRBV6-3 and TRBJ2-4; 9 bases align to TRBD2. V lost 5 bases and J lost 0; bases outside the gene matches: 11. Germline CDR1 and CDR2: MNHEY and SVGEGT. The CDR3 contains 18 residues. The CDR3 region is CASSPQAGGKLAKNIQYF. In nucleotides, the CDR3 is TGTGCCAGCAGTCCACAGGCGGGGGGGAAACTAGCCAAAAACATTCAGTACTTC.

This chain connects TRBV10-1 to TRBJ2-3; 10 bases agree with TRBD2. This CDR3 contains 17 residues. CDR1 is WNHNN and CDR2 is SYGVQD in the germline V gene (reference sequence). The V gene end was trimmed by 7 bases and the J gene end by 4 bases; junction bases not matched to a gene: 14. CDR3 protein: CASKGLGAGGPADTQYF. DNA for the CDR3: TGCGCCAGCAAGGGATTGGGAGCGGGGGGGCCGGCAGATACGCAGTATTTT.

This clone was picked up a small number of times. The chain couples TRBV5-4 to TRBJ1-1; 8 nucleotides match TRBD1. The CDR3 is 14 amino acids. CDR1 and CDR2 from the germline V gene are SGHNT and YYREEE (reference sequence). J lost 2 bases, V lost 4 bases, and 4 bases had no gene match. Here the CDR3 reads CASSRQGSNTEAFF. CDR3 nucleotides: TGTGCCAGCAGCCGACAGGGGTCAAACACTGAAGCTTTCTTT.

This chain uses TRBV6-2 or TRBV6-3 with TRBJ2-1, with TRBD1 as a possible D gene (5 bases). The CDR3 has 13 residues. Trimming cost V 5 bases and J 6 bases, with 11 bases left between them. Per the germline V gene, CDR1 is MNHEY and CDR2 is SVGEGT. The DNA for the CDR3 is TGTGCCAGCAGTCCGGACATTTTCAATGAGCAGTTCTTC. Protein sequence: CASSPDIFNEQFF.

CDR3: CASSGSRVRTDTQYF. The CDR3 nucleotides are TGTGCCAGCAGCGGATCTAGAGTCCGCACAGATACGCAGTATTTT. This chain uses TRBV5-8 with TRBJ2-3, with D unresolved. There are 15 residues in the CDR3. Germline values: CDR1 SGHTS, CDR2 YDEGEE. V was clipped by 4 bases and J by 1 base, with 13 bases between them.

A note on this clone: Other DNA sequences of this sample code for an identical CDR3. The chain carries TRBV6-5 and TRBJ1-5, with TRBD1 matching 9 bases. The CDR3 totals 15 residues. The V and J ends lost 4 bases and 2 bases, in that order; junction bases with no gene match: 3. Looked up from germline, CDR1 is MNHEY and CDR2 is SVGAGI. CDR3 amino acids: CASSLDRGGNQPQHF. CDR3 nucleotide sequence: TGTGCCAGCAGTTTGGACAGGGGAGGCAATCAGCCCCAGCATTTT.

J is TRBJ2-1 and V is TRBV27; D possibly corresponds to TRBD2 (5 bases). V was trimmed by 7 bases and J by 7 bases, leaving 20 bases between them. Germline CDR1 MNHEY, CDR2 SMNVEV (reference sequence). The CDR3 length is 15 residues. The CDR3 sequence is CASTALRGRSNEQFF. In DNA form, the CDR3 reads TGTGCCAGCACCGCCCTTCGGGGTCGCTCGAATGAGCAGTTCTTC.

This clone was counted only a few times. The chain employs TRBV4-3 and TRBJ1-2; D possibly corresponds to TRBD1 (5 bases). The CDR3 is made up of 18 amino acids. Germline V gives CDR1 LGHNA, CDR2 YSLEER. Trimming took 0 bases from V and 4 from J, leaving 21 bases between them. CDR3 region: CASSQDPSGTLISYGYTF. The CDR3 DNA sequence: TGCGCCAGCAGCCAAGACCCCTCCGGGACGCTGATCTCCTATGGCTACACCTTC.

In nucleotides, the CDR3 is TGTGCCAGTAGTTCCCTCAGGAGAGAGACCCAGTACTTC. Translating it yields CASSSLRRETQYF. The genes are TRBV19 and TRBJ2-5; D remains ambiguous. The V gene lost 5 bases and the J gene lost 4 bases, with 11 bases spanning the gap. From germline, CDR1 is LNHDA and CDR2 SQIVND (reference sequence). The CDR3 length is 13 residues.

The chain has TRBV5-5 and TRBJ1-4; D unclear. V gave up 0 bases and J gave up 11 bases, with 11 bases separating them. Germline V gene data show CDR1 as SGHKS and CDR2 as YYEKEE (reference sequence). The CDR3 extends over 13 amino acids. The CDR3: CASSLVRAEKLFF. CDR3 in DNA: TGTGCCAGCAGCTTGGTGCGGGCAGAGAAACTGTTTTTT.

V gene TRBV11-3 combines with J gene TRBJ2-2, with D perhaps matching TRBD1 (6 bases). Germline V CDR1 and CDR2: SGHNT, YENEEA. This CDR3 contains 16 residues. Between the trimmed V and J ends, which lost 0 bases and 8 bases, there was a span of 16 bases. The CDR3 DNA follows: TGTGCCAGCAGCTTAGAAAGGGGGTACACCGCAGGGGAGCTGTTTTTT. It is translated as CASSLERGYTAGELFF.

The chain recombines TRBV7-8 with TRBJ1-1; no clear D. CDR1 is SGHVS, CDR2 FQNEAQ, per germline. This CDR3 has 16 amino acids. With 3 bases removed from V and 5 bases from J, the gap between germline ends came to 19 bases. This chain's CDR3 is CASSLVRTRVWTEAFF. The DNA of the CDR3 is TGTGCCAGCAGCTTGGTGCGGACGAGGGTTTGGACTGAAGCTTTCTTT. Full variable domain (rest looked up from reference TRBV7-8 and TRBJ1-1): GAGVSQSPRYKVAKRGQDVALRCDPISGHVSLFWYQQALGQGPEFLTYFQNEAQLDKSGLPSDRFFAERPEGSVSTLKIQRTQQEDSAVYLCASSLVRTRVWTEAFFGQGTRLTVV.

This rearrangement joins TRBV18 to TRBJ2-1, with TRBD2 identical over 8 bases. The CDR3 is made up of 12 amino acids. Germline V gives CDR1 KGHSH, CDR2 LQKENI. With 6 bases clipped from V and 5 bases from J, the junction kept 0 bases outside the gene matches. CDR3 sequence reads: CASSRGDNEQFF. In nucleotides, the CDR3 is TGTGCCAGCTCGCGGGGGGACAATGAGCAGTTCTTC.

This rearrangement joins TRBV28 to TRBJ1-5; possible D gene TRBD1, 5 bases. The length of the CDR3 is 14 residues. The germline V gene has CDR1 MDHEN and CDR2 SYDVKM. Trimming stripped 4 bases from V and 3 bases from J, with 10 bases between. CDR3 amino acids: CASSWGENNQPQHF. DNA of the CDR3: TGTGCCAGCAGTTGGGGCGAGAACAATCAGCCCCAGCATTTT.